The rows below give T cell receptor beta chains drawn from one sample of a study of cytomegalovirus exposure and HLA in healthy donors. The assay was immunoSEQ multiplex PCR, and TCRdb's table has in-frame clones only and misses some. The sample consists of more than 250,000 clones, roughly 90% of them appearing once. The specimen sequenced was PBMCs. The receptors were sampled from a woman between 18 and 30 years old in good health and CMV-seronegative. CDR3s include the opening cysteine and the closing phenylalanine or tryptophan. The D gene is left open where the match is weak.

v_call: TRBV4-1
d_call: NA
cdr3_aa: CASSQIPGASSYEQYF

v_call: TRBV18
d_call: TRBD1
cdr3_aa: CASSPTFDRAVGEQFF

v_call: TRBV7-2
d_call: NA
cdr3_aa: CASSPDSALNTEAFF

v_call: TRBV6-5
d_call: TRBD1
cdr3_aa: CASSYPSGTGVEGYTF

v_call: TRBV28
d_call: NA
cdr3_aa: CASTGQPNQPQHF

v_call: TRBV5-1
d_call: NA
cdr3_aa: CASTWNGGDQPQHF

v_call: TRBV7-2
d_call: NA
cdr3_aa: CASSPKWRGNEQFF

v_call: TRBV5-4
d_call: TRBD2
cdr3_aa: CASSLRGGRKDYEQYF

v_call: TRBV5-4
d_call: TRBD1
cdr3_aa: CASSPVGQGNEYEQFF

v_call: TRBV4-1
d_call: TRBD1
cdr3_aa: CASSQVPRTGWDGYTF

v_call: TRBV7-2
d_call: NA
cdr3_aa: CASSSDRTVGYTF

v_call: TRBV28
d_call: NA
cdr3_aa: CASSLSQAGELFF

v_call: TRBV2
d_call: TRBD2
cdr3_aa: CASRRTSGYNEQFF

v_call: TRBV5-1
d_call: TRBD2
cdr3_aa: CASSSGLSPYEQYF

v_call: TRBV5-1
d_call: NA
cdr3_aa: CASSLELATGELFF

v_call: TRBV29-1
d_call: TRBD1
cdr3_aa: CSVEGSRDRALKDTQYF

v_call: TRBV29-1
d_call: TRBD1
cdr3_aa: CSVVGDREDTEAFF

v_call: TRBV13
d_call: TRBD2
cdr3_aa: CASSLSGRGNIQYF

v_call: TRBV5-6
d_call: NA
cdr3_aa: CASSFWAAYEQYF

v_call: TRBV27
d_call: TRBD1
cdr3_aa: CASSSTTESGTGGNEQFF

v_call: TRBV28
d_call: NA
cdr3_aa: CASSLAGLETQYF

v_call: TRBV7-3
d_call: NA
cdr3_aa: CASSLSGDTQYF

v_call: TRBV7-2
d_call: TRBD1
cdr3_aa: CASSLRRTGTGDEQYF

v_call: TRBV28
d_call: NA
cdr3_aa: CAAIGGSNTGELFF

v_call: TRBV4-3
d_call: TRBD2
cdr3_aa: CASSQDSGLYEQYF

v_call: TRBV11-1
d_call: NA
cdr3_aa: CASSGERASYEQYF

v_call: TRBV11-3
d_call: TRBD1
cdr3_aa: CASRQQGGEQYF

v_call: TRBV2
d_call: TRBD2
cdr3_aa: CASRPGTSGKAGELFF

v_call: TRBV2
d_call: TRBD2
cdr3_aa: CASSAGGMGEQFF

v_call: TRBV2
d_call: NA
cdr3_aa: CASSGQDNYGYTF

v_call: TRBV5-4
d_call: TRBD2
cdr3_aa: CASSLTSGSGEQYF

v_call: TRBV4-3
d_call: NA
cdr3_aa: CASSQDFPVRQPQHF

v_call: TRBV15
d_call: NA
cdr3_aa: CATSRDQNSWDEQYF

v_call: TRBV7-9
d_call: TRBD2
cdr3_aa: CASSLEGLAGDQETQYF

v_call: TRBV5-1
d_call: TRBD1
cdr3_aa: CASSLGQGGDYGYTF

v_call: TRBV10-3
d_call: NA
cdr3_aa: CAIGPGLYEQYF

v_call: TRBV11-3
d_call: NA
cdr3_aa: CASSSSTGTAREQYF

v_call: TRBV4-3
d_call: NA
cdr3_aa: CASSQDDRSNEKLFF